What follows is one T cell receptor beta chain and its context. This clone was counted only a few times. Its antigen target is currently unknown. Per-nucleotide qualities are absent, and no much larger clonotype sits a single base away. This sample is drawn from a study of metastatic and nonmetastatic thyroid tumors (TCRdb year 2020). Study-level background: For patients with malignant and with benign thyroid disease, the researchers compared repertoires between peripheral blood samples and tumor or nodule tissue samples.

Results and caveats for the whole study, not just this receptor: TCR beta diversity was reported as significantly higher in malignant tumors than in benign nodules, in both blood and tumor samples.

The V and J ends are trimmed by 0 bases and 3 bases, leaving 8 bases between them. The CDR3, cysteine through phenylalanine, is 14 amino acids long. Just CDR3 DNA is preserved here, 42 bases in frame from base 1. CDR1 and CDR2, looked up from the germline V gene (reference sequence), are MNHNY and SVGAGI. Library preparation employed PCR. Sequencing was performed on an Illumina HiSeq 4000. High-throughput sequencing was used to profile the CDR3 region of the TCR beta-chain in every patient. Per the original workflow: CDR3 differences across clinicopathological groups were used to build a classifier for discriminating distant-metastatic papillary thyroid cancer patients. The Shannon index was used to measure repertoire diversity, and the Morisita-Horn index was used to measure how similar tumor and blood repertoires were. The public reads were reanalyzed by TCRdb: fastp trimming at Q25, MiXCR alignment, in-frame beta chains only. TCRdb's processing, not the authors' own work, is the source of the V and J calls. In this sample the table shows tens of thousands of clones, approximately 24% of which occur a single time. In total, the top ten clones hold 13% to 15% of the sample.

None of the patients had been given any treatment before thyroid surgery. Patient clinical samples collected from about 2011 to 2019 were retrospectively analysed using T-cell receptor beta sequencing. Sequencing input: tumor tissue. The sequence derives from a female donor with papillary thyroid cancer or a benign thyroid nodule (not recorded which). Some clones in this sample may be carry-over from other donors' samples. The sequence joins TRBV6-6 to TRBJ1-2, with no confidently assigned D gene. The sequenced DNA is TGTGCCAGCAGTTACTCGCCAGGAGACTATGGCTACACCTTC. Translated, this gives CASSYSPGDYGYTF.